The 22 T cell receptor beta chains below were found in one sample sequenced in a study of identical twins. TCRdb itself ran the 5' RACE reads through MiXCR, one entry per CDR3 protein. Here the sample spans some 790,000 distinct CDR3 sequences, 18% being singletons. This sample was shared with a second study, whose subject was T cells expressing NK-cell markers.

The specimen sequenced was PBMCs. The receptors here all came from a woman aged 18-35 years in good health.

The chain carries TRBV20-1 and TRBJ2-3, with TRBD2 matching 16 bases. Per the germline V gene, CDR1 is DFQATT and CDR2 is SNEGSKA (reference sequence). This CDR3 is 15 amino acids long. With 6 bases clipped from V and 7 bases from J, the junction kept 7 bases outside the gene matches. CDR3 sequence (DNA): TGCAGTGCCACGGGACTAGCGGGGGGGCCAAATACGCAGTATTTT. It encodes CSATGLAGGPNTQYF.

The rearrangement links TRBV5-6 to TRBJ2-7; 7 nucleotides line up with TRBD2. Per the germline V gene, CDR1 is SGHDT and CDR2 is YYEEEE. V shed 4 bases, J shed 5 bases, and the junction held 6 bases outside the gene matches. This CDR3 contains 13 residues. CDR3 sequence: CASSPRGVHEQYF. The CDR3 region has the DNA TGTGCCAGCAGCCCCCGGGGGGTTCACGAGCAGTACTTC.

This clonotype has ten or more counts. The gene calls are TRBV5-1 and TRBJ1-6; 10 bases agree with TRBD1. CDR1 and CDR2 (germline): SGHRS, YFSETQ. J lost 8 bases, V lost 2 bases, and 1 base had no gene match. This CDR3 region has 14 residues. The CDR3: CASSFGQGDSPLHF. The CDR3 coding sequence is TGCGCCAGCAGCTTTGGACAGGGGGATTCACCCCTCCACTTT.

Only a few counts were recorded for this clonotype. The chain is built from TRBV27 and TRBJ2-7; tentatively, D is TRBD2 (5 bases). Germline assignment: CDR1 MNHEY and CDR2 SMNVEV (reference sequence). V was clipped by 2 bases and J by 2 bases, with 13 bases between them. The CDR3 is 15 residues long. CDR3 in amino acids: CASSLLLAGPYEQYF. In DNA form, the CDR3 reads TGTGCCAGCAGTTTACTCCTAGCTGGACCCTACGAGCAGTACTTC.

This clonotype was detected a few times. The chain employs TRBV27 and TRBJ2-6; D unclear. The V end lost 3 bases, the J end lost 0 bases, and 6 bases lay between the germline ends. CDR3 length: 15 residues. CDR1 MNHEY and CDR2 SMNVEV come from the germline V gene (reference sequence). This CDR3 reads CASSFLTSGANVLTF. As DNA, the CDR3 is TGTGCCAGCAGTTTCCTGACCTCTGGGGCCAACGTCCTGACTTTC.

The sample holds many counts of this clonotype. The rearrangement links TRBV6-5 to TRBJ2-3; 8 bases map to TRBD2. Germline values: CDR1 MNHEY, CDR2 SVGAGI. V trimming: 4 bases; J trimming: 1 base; junction bases outside the gene matches: 4. The CDR3 covers 15 residues. The CDR3 DNA reads TGTGCCAGCAGTTTTCGAGCGGGAGGCACAGATACGCAGTATTTT. This gives the protein CASSFRAGGTDTQYF.

The rearrangement uses TRBV12-3 or TRBV12-4 and TRBJ2-3, with TRBD1 as a possible D gene (5 bases). V lost 3 bases and J 0 bases, leaving 10 bases between the germline ends. The CDR3 runs 15 residues. The DNA for the CDR3 is TGTGCCAGCAGTTTCGGGCAGGGAAGCACAGATACGCAGTATTTT. The encoded protein is CASSFGQGSTDTQYF.

The CDR3 region has the DNA TGTGCCAGCAGCCCCCGGACAGGGAGTGTGGGCACAGATACGCAGTATTTT. Translating gives CASSPRTGSVGTDTQYF. The chain uses TRBV14 and TRBJ2-3, with 8 bases identical to TRBD1. Germline CDR1 is SGHDN and CDR2 is FVKESK. The CDR3 has 17 amino acids. The trim removed 4 bases at V and 1 base at J, leaving 10 bases unmatched.

This chain's CDR3 is CASSYRGIGYNEQFF. The CDR3 bases are TGTGCCAGCAGCTACAGGGGCATAGGGTACAATGAGCAGTTCTTC. The gene calls are TRBV6-2 or TRBV6-3 and TRBJ2-1; 7 nucleotides line up with TRBD1. J lost 4 bases, V lost 6 bases, and 9 bases had no gene match. Germline CDR1 and CDR2: MNHEY and SVGEGT. The CDR3 is 15 residues long.

This clonotype was counted only a few times. V gene TRBV20-1 combines with J gene TRBJ2-1, with 10 bases identical to TRBD2. Germline lookup yields CDR1 DFQATT and CDR2 SNEGSKA (reference sequence). CDR3 length equals 15 residues. The J segment lost 5 bases and the V segment lost 0 bases, leaving 4 bases of the junction unmatched. CDR3 coding DNA: TGCAGTGCTAGAGATCGTCTAGCGGGGGACAATGAGCAGTTCTTC. Translating gives CSARDRLAGDNEQFF.

This clonotype was seen a few times. The CDR3 reads CASSYNQYINYGYTF. Here the CDR3 DNA reads TGTGCCAGCAGTTACAACCAGTATATTAACTATGGCTACACCTTC. The chain couples TRBV6-5 to TRBJ1-2; D gene uncertain. The CDR3 extends over 15 amino acids. From germline, CDR1 is MNHEY and CDR2 SVGAGI. V was clipped by 2 bases and J by 1 base, with 11 bases between them.

This clonotype was recorded a few times. The genes are TRBV11-2 and TRBJ2-7; tentative D call: TRBD1 (5 bases). Between the trimmed V and J ends, which lost 0 bases and 2 bases, there was a span of 20 bases. The CDR3 covers 18 residues. Germline CDR1 reads SGHAT; CDR2 reads FQNNGV. CDR3 sequence (DNA): TGTGCCAGCAGCTTAGAACGATCCCAGGGTCGACGGGCCTACGAGCAGTACTTC. Translated: CASSLERSQGRRAYEQYF.

V usage is TRBV20-1 and J usage is TRBJ2-3, with 11 bases matching TRBD2. CDR1 is DFQATT and CDR2 is SNEGSKA in the germline V gene (reference sequence). The CDR3 totals 14 residues. The trim removed 5 bases at V and 6 bases at J, leaving 7 bases unmatched. The DNA for the CDR3 is TGCAGTGCTTCGACTAGCGGGGTAGGGGATACGCAGTATTTT. Translation: CSASTSGVGDTQYF.

V gene TRBV6-1 combines with J gene TRBJ1-2; possible D gene TRBD1, 6 bases. The CDR3 sequence is 15 residues long. V gave up 5 bases and J gave up 3 bases, with 16 bases separating them. The germline V gene has CDR1 MNHNS and CDR2 SASEGT. For the CDR3, the DNA is TGTGCCAGCAGTCCCATACAGGGTCTAGACTATGGCTACACCTTC. This gives the protein CASSPIQGLDYGYTF.

This clonotype was seen more than once but under ten times. J is TRBJ2-5 and V is TRBV20-1; perhaps TRBD2 as D (6 bases). This CDR3 is 13 amino acids long. The V gene lost 4 bases and the J gene lost 5 bases, with 14 bases spanning the gap. The germline CDR1 and CDR2 sequences are DFQATT and SNEGSKA (reference sequence). Here the CDR3 reads CSATHRGSETQYF. CDR3 nucleotide sequence: TGCAGTGCTACCCATCGGGGGAGTGAGACCCAGTACTTC.

The chain links TRBV20-1 to TRBJ2-7; TRBD1 aligns across 8 bases. In germline, CDR1 is DFQATT, CDR2 SNEGSKA (reference sequence). This CDR3 is 13 amino acids long. Trimming removed 4 bases from V and 2 bases from J; junction bases left unmatched: 4. The CDR3, as DNA: TGCAGTGCTACTTCGGACAGGGCCTACGAGCAGTACTTC. Protein sequence: CSATSDRAYEQYF.

This chain joins TRBV29-1 and TRBJ2-7; the match to TRBD2 covers 7 bases. The germline gives CDR1 SQVTM, CDR2 ANQGSEA. J gave up 3 bases and V 5 bases, and 10 bases lay outside the gene matches. The CDR3 contains 14 residues. DNA for the CDR3: TGCAGCGTTAGGGAGTTGGGAGGGATCTACGAGCAGTACTTC. It translates to CSVRELGGIYEQYF.

The chain recombines TRBV25-1 with TRBJ2-1; D gene unclear. Germline lookup yields CDR1 MGHDK and CDR2 SYGVNS. The CDR3 spans 13 residues. V dropped 0 bases and J dropped 7 bases, with 7 bases sitting between them. The CDR3 nucleotides are TGTGCCAGCAGTGAATACGGCAATAATGAGCAGTTCTTC. It specifies CASSEYGNNEQFF.

The V call is TRBV12-3 or TRBV12-4, the J call TRBJ2-1, with 7 bases that match TRBD2. This CDR3 has 17 residues. J was trimmed by 8 bases and V by 3 bases; bases with no gene match: 16. The chain's CDR3 is CASSLAAGAPMGYEQFF. The CDR3, as DNA: TGTGCCAGCAGTTTGGCCGCGGGAGCTCCGATGGGCTATGAGCAGTTCTTC.

This clonotype was picked up many times. J is TRBJ1-4 and V is TRBV20-1, with D uncertain. Germline CDR1 is DFQATT and CDR2 is SNEGSKA (reference sequence). V dropped 3 bases and J dropped 7 bases, with 12 bases sitting between them. This CDR3 is 13 amino acids long. The CDR3 spells CSASSGLAEKLFF. CDR3 nucleotide sequence: TGCAGTGCTAGTAGCGGGTTGGCTGAAAAACTGTTTTTT.

This sequence joins TRBV28 and TRBJ2-7; D is unresolved. Trimming took off 6 bases at V and 1 base at J, with 7 bases between the two ends. CDR3 length: 12 amino acids. Germline V CDR1 and CDR2: MDHEN, SYDVKM. The CDR3 DNA reads TGTGCCAGCAGAGGGCGGTCCTACGAGCAGTACTTC. Translated: CASRGRSYEQYF.

Comments on this clonotype: A much larger clone differs from this one at a single base, so this may be a read error. Lacking the conserved final phenylalanine or tryptophan, this CDR3 likely reflects a read error. The CDR3 region has the DNA TGCGCCAGCAGCTTACTAGCGGGAGGGAACACCGGGGAGCTGTTTTTA. It encodes CASSLLAGGNTGELFL. J is TRBJ2-2 and V is TRBV5-1, with TRBD2 matching 12 bases. Germline V gene data show CDR1 as SGHRS and CDR2 as YFSETQ. CDR3 length: 16 residues. Trimming took 2 bases from V and 1 from J; bases not matched to a gene: 0.